This T cell receptor (beta chain) was obtained from a study of regulatory T cells in long-lasting Graves disease. Regarding the study as a whole: Patients whose Graves' disease persisted exhibited lower TCR diversity than those newly diagnosed.

The CDR3 has 16 amino acids. CDR1 and CDR2 from the germline V gene are MRHNA and SNTAGT. J gave up 1 base and V 5 bases, and 8 bases lay outside the gene matches. This clonotype was counted a few times. Its specificity is not known. Time point: persistent/refractory GD, antithyroid drugs over 5 years with positive TRAb. The TCR library was prepared using RNA isolated from PBMCs. Through Arm-PCR of CDR3 regions and iRepertoire HTBI primers, TCR beta libraries were built. TCRdb called the multiplex PCR reads again in MiXCR, with one record for every CDR3 protein. The top ten hold about a fifth of the sample, which has 300,000 to 500,000 distinct CDR3 sequences, around 21% seen once.

The clonotype comes from a female donor with Graves disease. The V and J genes are TRBV6-4 and TRBJ1-1; 9 positions agree with TRBD1. The sample here was peripheral blood mononuclear cells (PBMCs), taken when the disease was refractory, from a patient treated with antithyroid drugs. The CDR3 DNA reads TGTGCCAGCAGTAGGATGCCGGGACAGGGGAACACTGAAGCTTTCTTT. This sequence encodes CASSRMPGQGNTEAFF.